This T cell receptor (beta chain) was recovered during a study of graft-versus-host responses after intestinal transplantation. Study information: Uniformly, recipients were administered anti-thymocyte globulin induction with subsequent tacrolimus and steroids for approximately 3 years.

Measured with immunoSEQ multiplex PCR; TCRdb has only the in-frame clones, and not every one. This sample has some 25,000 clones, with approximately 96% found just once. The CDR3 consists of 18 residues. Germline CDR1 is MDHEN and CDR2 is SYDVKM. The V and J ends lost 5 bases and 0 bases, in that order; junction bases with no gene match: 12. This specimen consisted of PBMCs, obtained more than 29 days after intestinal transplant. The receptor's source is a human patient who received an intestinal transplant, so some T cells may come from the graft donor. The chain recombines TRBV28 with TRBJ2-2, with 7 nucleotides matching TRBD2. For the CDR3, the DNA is TGTGCCAGCAGTGTCCCGGGGAGGGTATTAACGAACACCGGGGAGCTGTTTTTT. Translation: CASSVPGRVLTNTGELFF.